This T cell receptor (beta chain) was identified in a study of T cells after posttransplantation cyclophosphamide. Regarding the study as a whole: Donor CD8+ memory clones often dominated recipient blood repertoires at later times. After PTCy, TRB diversity resembled that of CNI/methotrexate controls. Blood and skin or GI T cell repertoires showed limited TRB overlap.

Busulfan-fludarabine conditioning, marrow transplant, and cyclophosphamide on days +3 and +4 were administered. Generated by immunoSEQ multiplex PCR, the TCRdb table keeps only in-frame clones and is missing some. Recorded here are about 2,900 clones, none singletons. There are many counts of this clone. Its antigen is still unknown. Trimming took 3 bases from V and 5 from J, leaving 12 bases between them. Germline V lookup: CDR1 SGHNT, CDR2 YYREEE (reference sequence). This CDR3 spans 13 amino acids. This chain connects TRBV5-4 to TRBJ2-7; D not resolved. Sequencing was performed on PBMCs, taken after allogeneic stem cell transplant with posttransplant cyclophosphamide. The source of this sequence is a female patient aged 50 to 65 who received an allogeneic stem cell transplant from a related donor, was CMV-positive, and had no GVHD. The graft donor may be the source of some T cells. CDR3: CASSSPGSHEQYF. CDR3 in DNA: TGTGCCAGCAGCTCCCCCGGGTCCCACGAGCAGTACTTC.